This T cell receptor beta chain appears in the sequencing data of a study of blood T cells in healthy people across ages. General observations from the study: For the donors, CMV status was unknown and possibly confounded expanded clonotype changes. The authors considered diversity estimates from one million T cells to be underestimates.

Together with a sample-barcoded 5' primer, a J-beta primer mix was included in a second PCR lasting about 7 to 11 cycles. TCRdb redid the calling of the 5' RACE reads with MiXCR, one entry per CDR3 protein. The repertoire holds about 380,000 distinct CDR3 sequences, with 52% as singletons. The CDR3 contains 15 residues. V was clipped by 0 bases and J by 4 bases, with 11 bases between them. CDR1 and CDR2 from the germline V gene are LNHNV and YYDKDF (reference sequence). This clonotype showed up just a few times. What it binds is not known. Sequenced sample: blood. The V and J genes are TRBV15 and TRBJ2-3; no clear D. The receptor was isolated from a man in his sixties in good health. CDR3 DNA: TGTGCCACCAGCAGAGATCCGGCCACGCCAGATACGCAGTATTTT. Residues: CATSRDPATPDTQYF.